A single sample is the source of the 13 T cell receptor beta chains below, sequenced in a study of OX40 agonist ivuxolimab in advanced cancers. Assay used: immunoSEQ multiplex PCR; TCRdb lists only in-frame clones, some missing. The data show about 100,000 clones, around 93% seen once. The sample in question was CD4+ or CD8+ T cells sorted from blood, obtained in a trial of the OX40 agonist ivuxolimab. These receptors originate from an adult with an advanced solid tumor such as melanoma, head and neck, liver or kidney cancer.

V gene TRBV5-4 combines with J gene TRBJ1-1, with 8 bases aligning to TRBD1. V was pared by 4 bases and J by 1 base, with 3 bases of the junction left unmatched. This CDR3 is 14 amino acids long. Germline V lookup: CDR1 SGHNT, CDR2 YYREEE (reference sequence). The CDR3 loop reads CASSLGQENTEAFF. Here the CDR3 DNA reads TGTGCCAGCAGCCTGGGACAGGAGAACACTGAAGCTTTCTTT.

As regards this clone: One end of the junction varies from germline; a read error may be responsible. J is TRBJ2-5 and V is TRBV29-1; D may be TRBD2 (5 bases). There are 16 residues in the CDR3. Germline V lookup: CDR1 SQVTM, CDR2 ANQGSEA. This CDR3 is CSVTRTEETFQETRYF. The DNA of the CDR3 is TGCAGCGTTACTAGGACTGAAGAAACTTTCCAAGAGACCCGGTACTTC.

V is TRBV5-1 and J is TRBJ2-7; 10 bases map to TRBD1. V shed 4 bases and J 3 bases; nucleotides not matched to a gene: 4. The CDR3 loop spans 14 amino acids. The germline V gene has CDR1 SGHRS and CDR2 YFSETQ. The CDR3 loop reads CASSPRTGGYEQYF. Written as DNA, the CDR3 is TGCGCCAGCAGCCCGAGGACAGGGGGCTACGAGCAGTACTTC.

This chain links TRBV28 with TRBJ2-1; D unclear. From germline, CDR1 is MDHEN and CDR2 SYDVKM. The V gene lost 1 base and the J gene lost 5 bases, with 12 bases spanning the gap. CDR3 size: 15 residues. The CDR3 loop reads CASSLSARAHNEQFF. The CDR3 DNA sequence: TGTGCCAGCAGTTTATCGGCGCGCGCCCACAATGAGCAGTTCTTC.

V usage is TRBV28 and J usage is TRBJ2-1; either TRBD1 or TRBD2 may supply D (6 bases each). This CDR3 spans 14 amino acids. Germline values: CDR1 MDHEN, CDR2 SYDVKM. Trimming took 3 bases from V and 7 from J, leaving 13 bases between them. This chain's CDR3 is CASSFSGAGNEQFF. DNA for the CDR3: TGTGCCAGCAGTTTCTCGGGGGCGGGGAATGAGCAGTTCTTC.

The V call is TRBV5-1, the J call TRBJ2-3; the D is unclear. The germline gives CDR1 SGHRS, CDR2 YFSETQ. Trimming removed 5 bases at V and 0 bases at J, with 7 bases between. This CDR3 has 13 amino acids. In nucleotides, the CDR3 is TGCGCCAGCAGACCGGGTAGCACAGATACGCAGTATTTT. This encodes CASRPGSTDTQYF.

This sequence joins TRBV7-3 and TRBJ2-1; D tentatively reads TRBD1 or TRBD2 (5 bases each). The germline V gene encodes CDR1 SGHTA and CDR2 FQGTGA. The CDR3 totals 14 residues. The V and J ends lost 4 bases and 8 bases respectively, with 15 bases between them. Written as DNA, the CDR3 is TGTGCCAGCAGCTCGAAACCTCAGGGAGATGAGCAGTTCTTC. Residues: CASSSKPQGDEQFF.

This rearrangement joins TRBV19 to TRBJ2-2, with 8 nucleotides matching TRBD1. Germline CDR1 LNHDA, CDR2 SQIVND (reference sequence). V dropped 6 bases and J dropped 5; count of bases not matched to a gene: 5. The CDR3 covers 14 residues. CDR3: CASRQQGGTGELFF. CDR3 DNA: TGTGCCAGTAGGCAACAGGGGGGAACCGGGGAGCTGTTTTTT.

The chain uses TRBV7-9 and TRBJ2-6; the match to TRBD1 covers 8 bases. The CDR3 has 15 amino acids. Germline V CDR1 and CDR2: SEHNR, FQNEAQ (reference sequence). V lost 6 bases, J lost 4 bases, and 5 bases stayed unmatched. DNA for the CDR3: TGTGCCAGCAGTTTCGACAGGGGAGGGGCCAACGTCCTGACTTTC. It translates to CASSFDRGGANVLTF.

This rearrangement joins TRBV9 to TRBJ1-1; 7 nucleotides line up with TRBD1. The CDR3 consists of 14 residues. Germline lookup yields CDR1 SGDLS and CDR2 YYNGEE. The ends lost 4 bases at V and 2 bases at J; junction bases unmatched: 5. The CDR3 DNA sequence: TGTGCCAGCAGCCGGGACAGACTTAACACTGAAGCTTTCTTT. Its protein is CASSRDRLNTEAFF.

The chain couples TRBV10-1 to TRBJ1-5; the D gene is possibly TRBD1 (5 bases). In germline, CDR1 is WNHNN, CDR2 SYGVQD (reference sequence). The CDR3 spans 15 residues. Between the trimmed V and J ends, which lost 11 bases and 6 bases, there was a span of 23 bases. In DNA form, the CDR3 reads TGCGCCCCCGAGCGGGACTTCGATGAACCTCAGCCCCAGCATTTT. Amino acids: CAPERDFDEPQPQHF.

The chain has TRBV30 and TRBJ1-2, with 7 nucleotides matching TRBD1. V shed 5 bases, J shed 7 bases, and the junction held 10 bases outside the gene matches. The V gene's germline CDR1 is GTSNPN and CDR2 SVGIG (reference sequence). This CDR3 has 13 amino acids. The CDR3 region has the DNA TGTGCCTGGCTAATGACGGGACAGTCTGGCTACACCTTC. Encoded protein: CAWLMTGQSGYTF. Supplemented by reference TRBV30 and TRBJ1-2, the full variable domain reads SQTIHQWPATLVQPVGSPLSLECTVEGTSNPNLYWYRQAAGRGLQLLFYSVGIGQISSEVPQNLSASRPQDRQFILSSKKLLLSDSGFYLCAWLMTGQSGYTFGSGTRLTVV.

The J gene is TRBJ2-5, the V gene TRBV5-1, with 13 bases matching TRBD2. CDR1 and CDR2 from the germline V gene are SGHRS and YFSETQ. This CDR3 has 18 amino acids. V shed 4 bases and J 4 bases; nucleotides not matched to a gene: 13. CDR3 protein: CASSVFFGLAGEGETQYF. The CDR3 region has the DNA TGCGCCAGCAGCGTATTTTTTGGACTAGCGGGAGAAGGAGAGACCCAGTACTTC.